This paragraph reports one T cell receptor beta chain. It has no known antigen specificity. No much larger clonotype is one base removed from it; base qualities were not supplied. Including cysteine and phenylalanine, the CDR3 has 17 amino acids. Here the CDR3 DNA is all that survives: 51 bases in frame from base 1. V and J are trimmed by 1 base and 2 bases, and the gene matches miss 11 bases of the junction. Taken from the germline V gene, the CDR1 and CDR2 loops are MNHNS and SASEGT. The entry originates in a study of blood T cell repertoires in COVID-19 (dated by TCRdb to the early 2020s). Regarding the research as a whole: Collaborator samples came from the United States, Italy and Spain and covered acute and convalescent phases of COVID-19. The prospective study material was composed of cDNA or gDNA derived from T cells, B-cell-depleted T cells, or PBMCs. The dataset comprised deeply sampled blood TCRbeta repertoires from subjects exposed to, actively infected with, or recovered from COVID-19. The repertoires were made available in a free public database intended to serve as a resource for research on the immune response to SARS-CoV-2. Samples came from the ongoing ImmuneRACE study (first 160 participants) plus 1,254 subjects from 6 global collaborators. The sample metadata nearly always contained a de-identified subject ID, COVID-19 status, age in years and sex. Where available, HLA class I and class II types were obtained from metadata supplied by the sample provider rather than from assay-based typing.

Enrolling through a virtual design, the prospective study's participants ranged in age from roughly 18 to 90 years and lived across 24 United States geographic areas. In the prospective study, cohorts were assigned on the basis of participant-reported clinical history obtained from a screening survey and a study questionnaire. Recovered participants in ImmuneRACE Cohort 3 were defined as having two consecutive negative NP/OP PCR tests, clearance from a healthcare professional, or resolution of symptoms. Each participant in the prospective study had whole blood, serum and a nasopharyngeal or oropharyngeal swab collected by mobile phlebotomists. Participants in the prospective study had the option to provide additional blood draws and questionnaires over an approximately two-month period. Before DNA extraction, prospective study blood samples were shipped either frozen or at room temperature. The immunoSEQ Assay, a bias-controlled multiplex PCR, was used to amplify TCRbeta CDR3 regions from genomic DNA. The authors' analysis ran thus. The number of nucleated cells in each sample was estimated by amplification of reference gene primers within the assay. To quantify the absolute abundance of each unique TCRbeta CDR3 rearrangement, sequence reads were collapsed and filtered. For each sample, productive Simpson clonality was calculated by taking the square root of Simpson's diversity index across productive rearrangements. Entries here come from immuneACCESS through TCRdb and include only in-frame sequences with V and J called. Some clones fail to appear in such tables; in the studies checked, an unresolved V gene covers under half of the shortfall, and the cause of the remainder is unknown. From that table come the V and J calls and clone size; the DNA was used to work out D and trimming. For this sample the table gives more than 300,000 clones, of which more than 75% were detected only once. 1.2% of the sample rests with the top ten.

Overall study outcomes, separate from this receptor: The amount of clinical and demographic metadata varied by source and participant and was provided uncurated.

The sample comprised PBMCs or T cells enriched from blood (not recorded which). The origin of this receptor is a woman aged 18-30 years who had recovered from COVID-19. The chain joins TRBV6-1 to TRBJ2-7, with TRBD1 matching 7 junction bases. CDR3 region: CASSEGNPGTVTYEQYF. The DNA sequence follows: TGTGCCAGCAGTGAAGGGAACCCCGGGACAGTAACCTACGAGCAGTACTTC.